This record concerns one T cell receptor (beta chain) sequence. Only in-frame clones appear in the TCRdb table, and some are missing; sequencing was by immunoSEQ multiplex PCR. The table records about 310,000 clones, 89% of them present only once. Germline V gives CDR1 LNHDA, CDR2 SQIVND (reference sequence). The V gene end was trimmed by 7 bases and the J gene end by 2 bases; junction bases not matched to a gene: 9. This CDR3 comprises 16 residues. This entry comes from a study of blood T cell repertoires in COVID-19. Sequencing used PBMCs or T cells enriched from blood (not recorded which). The chain is built from TRBV19 and TRBJ1-5; TRBD1 matches 9 bases. This clonotype was sampled from a man aged 55 to 70 who had recovered from COVID-19. CDR3 DNA sequence: TGTGCCAGTACTACCACAGGGGGCGCGGGCAATCAGCCCCAGCATTTT. Translating gives CASTTTGGAGNQPQHF.